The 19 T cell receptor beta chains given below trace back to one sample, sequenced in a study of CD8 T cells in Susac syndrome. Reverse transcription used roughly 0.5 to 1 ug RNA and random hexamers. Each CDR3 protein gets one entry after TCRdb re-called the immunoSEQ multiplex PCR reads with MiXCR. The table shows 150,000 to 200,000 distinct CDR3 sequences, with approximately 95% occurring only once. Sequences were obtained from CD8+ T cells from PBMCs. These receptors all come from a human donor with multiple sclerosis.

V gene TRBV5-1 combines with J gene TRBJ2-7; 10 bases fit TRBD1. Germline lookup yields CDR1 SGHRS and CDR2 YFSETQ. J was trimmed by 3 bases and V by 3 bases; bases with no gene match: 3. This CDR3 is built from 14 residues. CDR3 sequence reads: CASSSGTGVYEQYF. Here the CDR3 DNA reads TGCGCCAGCAGCTCCGGGACAGGGGTCTACGAGCAGTACTTC.

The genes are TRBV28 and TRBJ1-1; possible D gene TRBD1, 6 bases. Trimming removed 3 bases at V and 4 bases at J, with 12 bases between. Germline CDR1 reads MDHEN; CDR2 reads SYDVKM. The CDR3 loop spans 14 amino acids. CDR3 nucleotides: TGTGCCAGCAGTTTGGTGCGGGGGGCCACTGAAGCTTTCTTT. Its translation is CASSLVRGATEAFF.

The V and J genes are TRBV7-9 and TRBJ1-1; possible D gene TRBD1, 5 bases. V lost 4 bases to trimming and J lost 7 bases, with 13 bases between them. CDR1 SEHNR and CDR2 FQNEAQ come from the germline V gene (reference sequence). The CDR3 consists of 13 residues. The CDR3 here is CASSSRGKFEAFF. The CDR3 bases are TGTGCCAGCAGCTCCCGGGGGAAATTTGAAGCTTTCTTT.

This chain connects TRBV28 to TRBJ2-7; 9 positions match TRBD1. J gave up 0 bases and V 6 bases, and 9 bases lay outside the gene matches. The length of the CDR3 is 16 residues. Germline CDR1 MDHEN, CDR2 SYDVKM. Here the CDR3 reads CASRHTGGSYSYEQYF. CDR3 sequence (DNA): TGTGCCAGCAGGCATACAGGGGGCTCCTACTCCTACGAGCAGTACTTC.

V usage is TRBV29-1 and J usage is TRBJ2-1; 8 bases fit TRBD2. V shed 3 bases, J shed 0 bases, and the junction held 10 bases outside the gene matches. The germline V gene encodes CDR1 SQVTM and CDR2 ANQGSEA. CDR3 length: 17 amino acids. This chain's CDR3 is CSVEAGGTMSSYNEQFF. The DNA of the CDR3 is TGCAGCGTTGAGGCGGGAGGAACCATGAGCTCCTACAATGAGCAGTTCTTC.

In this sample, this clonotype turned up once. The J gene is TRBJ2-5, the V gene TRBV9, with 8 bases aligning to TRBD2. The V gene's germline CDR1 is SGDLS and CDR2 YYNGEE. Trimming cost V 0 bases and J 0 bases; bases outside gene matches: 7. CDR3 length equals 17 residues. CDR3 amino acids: CASSVEAGGWYQETQYF. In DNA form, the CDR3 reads TGTGCCAGCAGCGTAGAGGCGGGGGGTTGGTACCAAGAGACCCAGTACTTC. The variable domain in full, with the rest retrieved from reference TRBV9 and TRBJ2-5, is DSGVTQTPKHLITATGQRVTLRCSPRSGDLSVYWYQQSLDQGLQFLIQYYNGEERAKGNILERFSAQQFPDLHSELNLSSLELGDSALYFCASSVEAGGWYQETQYFGPGTRLLVL.

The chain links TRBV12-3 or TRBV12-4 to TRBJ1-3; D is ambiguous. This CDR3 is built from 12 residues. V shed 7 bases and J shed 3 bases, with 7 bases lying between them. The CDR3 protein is CASTPFGNTIYF. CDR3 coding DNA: TGTGCCAGCACTCCTTTTGGAAACACCATATATTTT.

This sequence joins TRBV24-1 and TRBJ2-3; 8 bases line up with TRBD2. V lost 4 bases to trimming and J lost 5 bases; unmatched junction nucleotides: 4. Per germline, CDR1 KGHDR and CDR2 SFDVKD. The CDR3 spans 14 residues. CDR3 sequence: CATSETGGQDTQYF. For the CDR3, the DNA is TGTGCCACCAGTGAAACGGGGGGGCAAGATACGCAGTATTTT.

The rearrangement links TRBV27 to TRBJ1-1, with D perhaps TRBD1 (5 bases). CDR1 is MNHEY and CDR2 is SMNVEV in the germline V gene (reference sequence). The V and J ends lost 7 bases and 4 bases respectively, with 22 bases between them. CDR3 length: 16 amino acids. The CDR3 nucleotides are TGTGCCAGCATCGGTCCATGGGGCAGTGAGAGCACTGAAGCTTTCTTT. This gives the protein CASIGPWGSESTEAFF.

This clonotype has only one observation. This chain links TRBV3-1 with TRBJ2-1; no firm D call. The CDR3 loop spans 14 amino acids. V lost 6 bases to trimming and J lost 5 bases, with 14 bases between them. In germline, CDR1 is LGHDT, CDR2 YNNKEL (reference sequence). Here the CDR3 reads CASRDLDGDNEQFF. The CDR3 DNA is TGTGCCAGCAGAGACTTGGACGGTGACAATGAGCAGTTCTTC.

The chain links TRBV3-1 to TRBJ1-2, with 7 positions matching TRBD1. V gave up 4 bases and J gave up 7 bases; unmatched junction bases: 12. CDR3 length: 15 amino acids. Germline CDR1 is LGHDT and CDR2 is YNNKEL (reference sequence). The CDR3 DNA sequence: TGTGCCAGCAGCCTTACAGGGGCCTCGGTGAGTGGCTACACCTTC. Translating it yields CASSLTGASVSGYTF.

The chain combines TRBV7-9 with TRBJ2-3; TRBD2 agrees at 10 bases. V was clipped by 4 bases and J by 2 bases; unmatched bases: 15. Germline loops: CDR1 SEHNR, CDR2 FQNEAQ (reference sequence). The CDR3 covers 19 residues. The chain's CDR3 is CASSSTPGLAPTHTDTQYF. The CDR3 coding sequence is TGTGCCAGCAGCTCCACTCCGGGACTAGCGCCAACTCACACAGATACGCAGTATTTT.

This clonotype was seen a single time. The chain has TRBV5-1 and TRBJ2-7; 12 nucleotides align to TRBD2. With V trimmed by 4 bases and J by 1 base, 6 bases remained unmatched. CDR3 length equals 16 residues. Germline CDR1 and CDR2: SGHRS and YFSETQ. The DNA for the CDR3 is TGCGCCAGCAGCAGGGCCGGGACTAGCGGGTCCTACGAGCAGTACTTC. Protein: CASSRAGTSGSYEQYF.

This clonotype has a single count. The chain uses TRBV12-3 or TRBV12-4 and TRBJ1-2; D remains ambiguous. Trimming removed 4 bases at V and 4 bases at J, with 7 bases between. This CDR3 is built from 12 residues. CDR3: CASSWGFYGYTF. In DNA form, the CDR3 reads TGTGCCAGCAGTTGGGGATTCTATGGCTACACCTTC.

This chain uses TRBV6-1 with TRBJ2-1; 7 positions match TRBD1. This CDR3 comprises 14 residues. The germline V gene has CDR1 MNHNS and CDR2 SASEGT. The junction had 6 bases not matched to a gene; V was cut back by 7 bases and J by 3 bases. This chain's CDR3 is CASTPRDSYNEQFF. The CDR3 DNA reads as TGTGCCAGCACCCCCCGGGACAGCTACAATGAGCAGTTCTTC.

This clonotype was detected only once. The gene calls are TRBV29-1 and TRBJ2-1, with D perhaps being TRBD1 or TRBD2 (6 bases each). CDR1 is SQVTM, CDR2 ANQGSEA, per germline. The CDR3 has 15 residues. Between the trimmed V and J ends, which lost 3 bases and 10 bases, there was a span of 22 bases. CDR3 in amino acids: CSVDLGRRGSREQFF. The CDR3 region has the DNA TGCAGCGTTGACTTAGGCCGGAGGGGGTCACGGGAGCAGTTCTTC.

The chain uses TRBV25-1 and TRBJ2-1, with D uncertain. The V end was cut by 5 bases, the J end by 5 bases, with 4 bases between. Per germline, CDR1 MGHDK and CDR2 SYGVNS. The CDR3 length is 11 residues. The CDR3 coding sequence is TGTGCCAGCAGTACTAACAATGAGCAGTTCTTC. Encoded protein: CASSTNNEQFF.

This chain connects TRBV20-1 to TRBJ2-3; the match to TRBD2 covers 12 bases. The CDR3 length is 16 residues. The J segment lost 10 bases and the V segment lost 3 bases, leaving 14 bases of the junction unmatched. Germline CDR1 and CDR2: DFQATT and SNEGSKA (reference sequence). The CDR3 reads CSARLAGGPRAGAQYF. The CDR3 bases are TGCAGTGCTAGGCTAGCGGGAGGGCCTAGGGCGGGCGCGCAGTATTTT.

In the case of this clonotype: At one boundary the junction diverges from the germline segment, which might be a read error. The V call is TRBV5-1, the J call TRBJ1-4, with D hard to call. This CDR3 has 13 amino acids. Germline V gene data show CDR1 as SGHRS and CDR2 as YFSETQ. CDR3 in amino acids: CASSLWGIEKLFF. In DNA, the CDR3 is TGCGCCAGCAGCTTGTGGGGAATCGAAAAACTGTTCTTT.